This TCR beta chain was retrieved from a study of vaccination effects on CD4 cells after COVID-19 (dated 2022 in TCRdb). Regarding the research as a whole: The ViraFEST assay stimulated PBMC with viral peptide pools and then used TCR sequencing to identify antigen-specific CD4+ T cell clonotypes by expansion. Across the study, the median time from the second dose to post-vaccine sampling was 72 days (range 14 to 241). Two million PBMC per well were cultured in IMDM with about 4.6% human AB serum, 8.5 to 10 IU/ml IL-2 and gentamicin, plus 10 ug/ml peptides. In both COVID-19 convalescent patients and infection-naive vaccine recipients, the study compared SARS-CoV-2 spike-specific CD4+ TCR repertoires from before mRNA vaccination with those from after it. Altogether, around 11 COVID-19 convalescent patients and a few SARS-CoV-2-naive healthy vaccine recipients made up the full study. Cultures from other donors in the study were sequenced using the Oncomine TCR Beta short-read assay on an Illumina iSeq 100. The paper's findings and limits, for the study overall: Marked clonal contraction was observed in both infection-induced and vaccine-induced clones at late post-vaccination timepoints, consistent with waning T cell responses. Only a small number of convalescent patients were included, and no early post-infection timepoints were available, which limited the study. In healthy vaccine recipients, vaccine-induced clones were almost all SARS-CoV-2 mono-reactive, with only 1 of 255 being cross-reactive with common cold coronaviruses.

This clone was seen a handful of times. Its specific antigen is unknown. Nothing much larger sits one base from this clone, and base qualities are not available. The germline V gene supplies CDR1 SNHLY and CDR2 FYNNEI. The germline V end is reduced by 10 bases and the J end by 1 base; junction bases left unmatched: 8. The CDR3, cysteine through valine, is 14 amino acids long. The sequence is cut down to CDR3 DNA, 42 bases in frame from base 1. Libraries were made using the immunoSEQ multiplex PCR assay. DNA from the CD4+ T cells that had been cultured and isolated underwent TCR beta CDR3 sequencing. From the authors' description of their analysis: The analysis removed non-productive TCR sequences, trimmed reads to the CDR3 region, and retained only CDR3s that were 7 or more amino acids long. Antigen-specific clonotypes were identified using the MANAFEST web app by comparison of expansion in peptide wells against reference cultures. For clones to be considered positive, expansion at FDR<0.05 versus reference and all other wells, an odds ratio above 5, and a frequency above 0.1% in two replicate wells were required. Cross-reactive clonotypes were defined as significantly expanded in SARS-CoV-2 spike wells and in at least one common cold coronavirus spike condition. Levenshtein distance calculated with the stringdist R package was used to assess CDR3 similarity, and unrooted trees were constructed with ape in R 3.6.1. TCRdb obtained this table from immuneACCESS and retained in-frame rearrangements with V and J assigned. These tables miss some clones; where compared with another copy, unresolved V genes account for less than half of the shortfall, and the remainder is unexplained. V, J and clone size were drawn from that table, and D and trimming were deduced from the DNA. A total of some 70,000 clones appear in this sample, more than 60% of them only once. The ten largest account for 2% to 3% of the sample.

After about 9 days of culture, CD4+ T cells were isolated with the EasySep CD4+ T cell isolation kit. Participants received two doses of either the BNT162b2 or the mRNA-1273 mRNA SARS-CoV-2 vaccine. None of the healthy vaccine recipients had a prior SARS-CoV-2 infection, which was confirmed by nucleocapsid antibody tests that came back negative both before and after vaccination. On days 3 and 7, half of the culture medium was replaced with fresh IL-2-containing medium. Each peptide stimulation condition was cultured in triplicate wells unless otherwise noted. Using Ficoll-Paque Plus gradient centrifugation, PBMC were separated from whole blood and then either used fresh or cryopreserved at -140C. The QIAamp micro DNA kit was used to extract genomic DNA from the cultured CD4+ T cells.

This receptor was taken from a human donor who received a COVID-19 vaccine. The specimen was CD4+ T cells from PBMCs cultured without peptide, collected after COVID-19 vaccination. The chain joins TRBV2 to TRBJ2-7; the central 9 bases match TRBD1. The sequenced DNA: TGTGCCACCCGAGGGACAGGGATTTCCTACGAGCAGTACGTC. Its protein is CATRGTGISYEQYV.